The source of this T cell receptor beta chain is a study of cytomegalovirus exposure and HLA in healthy donors. Study at large: Previous work identified 95 million to 120 million unique TCR beta sequences from around 200 million T cells.

This clone came up once. What it recognizes is unknown. The study ran its PCR with 60 Vbeta and 13 Jbeta primers. Repertoires were generated with immunoSEQ multiplex PCR, while TCRdb's copy carries only in-frame clones and drops some. Of 100,000 or so clones in the sample, 60% to 85% were seen once. Germline lookup yields CDR1 LNHDA and CDR2 SQIVND (reference sequence). The ends were cut back, 6 bases at V and 5 bases at J, with 16 bases in the middle. The CDR3 contains 14 residues. The study, taken as a whole, reports: An analysis done earlier found most TCR beta V segments productive about 87% or about 30% of the time. Reports indicate that TCR beta sequences accurately predicted the HLA-A and HLA-B alleles of most subjects.

Input material: PBMCs. The receptor's source is a female donor in good health and CMV-seropositive. V gene TRBV19 combines with J gene TRBJ1-2, with D possibly TRBD1 on 5 matching bases. This CDR3 is CASRDGAVTYGYTF. The CDR3 DNA sequence: TGTGCCAGTAGAGATGGGGCCGTGACATATGGCTACACCTTC.